This TCR beta chain was documented in a study of memory CD4+ T cells and cytomegalovirus serostatus. This table comes from immunoSEQ multiplex PCR, and its TCRdb copy is limited to in-frame clones, with some not included. Of nearly 60,000 clones in the sample, around 80% were seen once. The sort gate was single viable CD3+CD4+CD8-CD45RO+ cells for memory CD4+ T cells. The sequenced sample consisted of memory CD4+ T cells from blood. This receptor was obtained from an adult in good health and CMV-seronegative.

CDR3 sequence: CASSQTLGLALGDTQYF. The CDR3 DNA sequence: TGTGCCAGCAGCCAGACCCTTGGACTAGCGTTAGGGGATACGCAGTATTTT. The gene calls are TRBV14 and TRBJ2-3; TRBD2 aligns across 9 bases. The CDR3 runs 17 residues. The V segment lost 3 bases and the J segment 6 bases; nucleotides outside the gene matches: 13. CDR1 and CDR2 (germline): SGHDN, FVKESK.